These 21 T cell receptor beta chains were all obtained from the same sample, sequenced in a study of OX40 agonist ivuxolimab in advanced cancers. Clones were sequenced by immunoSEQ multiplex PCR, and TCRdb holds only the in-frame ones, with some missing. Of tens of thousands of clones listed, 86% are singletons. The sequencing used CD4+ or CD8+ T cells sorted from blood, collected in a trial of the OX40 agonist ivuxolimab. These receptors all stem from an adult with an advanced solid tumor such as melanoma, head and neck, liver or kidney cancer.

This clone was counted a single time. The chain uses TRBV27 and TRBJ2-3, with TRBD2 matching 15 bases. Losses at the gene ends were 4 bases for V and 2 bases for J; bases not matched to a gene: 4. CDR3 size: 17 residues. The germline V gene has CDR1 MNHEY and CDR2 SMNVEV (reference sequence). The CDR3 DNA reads TGTGCCAGCAGTTCCGGGACTAGCGGGGGGACCACAGATACGCAGTATTTT. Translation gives CASSSGTSGGTTDTQYF.

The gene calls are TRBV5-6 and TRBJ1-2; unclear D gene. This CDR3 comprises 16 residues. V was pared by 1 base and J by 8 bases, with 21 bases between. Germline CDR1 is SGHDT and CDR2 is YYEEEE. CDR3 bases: TGTGCCAGCAGCTTGAGGTCAGGTACAGAAACTATGGGCTACACCTTC. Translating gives CASSLRSGTETMGYTF. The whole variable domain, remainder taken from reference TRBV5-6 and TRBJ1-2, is DAGVTQSPTHLIKTRGQQVTLRCSPKSGHDTVSWYQQALGQGPQFIFQYYEEEERQRGNFPDRFSGHQFPNYSSELNVNALLLGDSALYLCASSLRSGTETMGYTFGSGTRLTVV.

CDR3 sequence (DNA): TGTGCCAGTAGTCCTAACACCCGGGACAGCCAAGAGACCCAGTACTTC. Its protein is CASSPNTRDSQETQYF. This chain joins TRBV19 and TRBJ2-5; 7 bases are shared with TRBD1. V lost 5 bases, J lost 1 base, and 10 bases stayed unmatched. From germline, CDR1 is LNHDA and CDR2 SQIVND (reference sequence). The CDR3 runs to 16 residues.

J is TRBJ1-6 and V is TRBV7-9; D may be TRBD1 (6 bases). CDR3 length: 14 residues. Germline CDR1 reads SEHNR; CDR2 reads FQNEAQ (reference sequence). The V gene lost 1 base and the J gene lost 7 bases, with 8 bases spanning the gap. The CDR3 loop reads CASSLDRENSPLHF. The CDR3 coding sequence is TGTGCCAGCAGCTTAGACAGGGAGAATTCACCCCTCCACTTT.

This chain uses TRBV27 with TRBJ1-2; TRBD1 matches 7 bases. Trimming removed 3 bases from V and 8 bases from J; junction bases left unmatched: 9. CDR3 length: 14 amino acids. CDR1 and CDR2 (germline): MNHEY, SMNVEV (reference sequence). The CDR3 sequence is CASSFRDREKGYTF. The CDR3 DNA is TGTGCCAGCAGTTTCAGAGACAGGGAAAAGGGCTACACCTTC.

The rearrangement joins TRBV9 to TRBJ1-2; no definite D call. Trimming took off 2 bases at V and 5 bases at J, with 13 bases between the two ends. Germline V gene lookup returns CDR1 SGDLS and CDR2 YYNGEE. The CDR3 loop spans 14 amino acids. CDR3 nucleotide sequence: TGTGCCAGCAGCGTTACTCGGACCGTGTATGGCTACACCTTC. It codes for CASSVTRTVYGYTF.

The CDR3 region has the DNA TGTGCCAGCAGGCGGACCATGAATGAGCAGTTCTTC. This codes for CASRRTMNEQFF. The rearrangement joins TRBV6-5 to TRBJ2-1, with D uncertain. V was cut by 6 bases and J by 7 bases, with 10 bases left in between. In germline, CDR1 is MNHEY, CDR2 SVGAGI. The CDR3 sequence is 12 residues long.

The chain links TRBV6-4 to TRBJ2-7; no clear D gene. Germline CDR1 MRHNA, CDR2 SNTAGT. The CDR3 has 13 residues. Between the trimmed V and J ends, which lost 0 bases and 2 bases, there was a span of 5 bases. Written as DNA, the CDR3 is TGTGCCAGCAGTGACTCGTCCACCTACGAGCAGTACTTC. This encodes CASSDSSTYEQYF.

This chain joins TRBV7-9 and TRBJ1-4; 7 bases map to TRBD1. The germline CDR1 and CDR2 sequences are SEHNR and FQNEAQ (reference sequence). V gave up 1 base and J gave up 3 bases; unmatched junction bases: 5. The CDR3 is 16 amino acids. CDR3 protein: CASSLGVGQANEKLFF. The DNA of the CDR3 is TGTGCCAGCAGCTTAGGGGTCGGACAGGCTAATGAAAAACTGTTTTTT.

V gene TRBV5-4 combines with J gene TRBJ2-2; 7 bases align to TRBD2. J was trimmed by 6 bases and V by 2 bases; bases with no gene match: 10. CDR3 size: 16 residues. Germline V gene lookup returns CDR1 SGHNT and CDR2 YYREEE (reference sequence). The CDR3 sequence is CASSFEEGLKPGELFF. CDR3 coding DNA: TGTGCCAGCAGCTTCGAGGAGGGACTAAAACCCGGGGAGCTGTTTTTT.

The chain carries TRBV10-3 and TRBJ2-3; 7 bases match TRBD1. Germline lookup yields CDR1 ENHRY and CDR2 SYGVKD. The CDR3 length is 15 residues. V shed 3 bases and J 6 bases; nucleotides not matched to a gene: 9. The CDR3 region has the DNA TGTGCCATCAGTGAAAGGGGGCTTTCCGCGGATACGCAGTATTTT. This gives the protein CAISERGLSADTQYF.

The CDR3 DNA reads as TGCGCCAGCAGCCACCCCCCTCAGGAGCAGTTCTTC. It encodes CASSHPPQEQFF. The V call is TRBV4-1, the J call TRBJ2-1; D is undetermined. The CDR3 has 12 residues. V gave up 3 bases and J gave up 10 bases, with 10 bases separating them. Germline loops: CDR1 MGHRA, CDR2 YSYEKL.

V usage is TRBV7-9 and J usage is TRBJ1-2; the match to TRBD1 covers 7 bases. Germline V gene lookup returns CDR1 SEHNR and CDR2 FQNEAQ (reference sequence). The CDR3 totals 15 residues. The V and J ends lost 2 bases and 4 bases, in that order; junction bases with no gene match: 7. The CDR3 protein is CASSLKGGDPYGYTF. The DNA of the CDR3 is TGTGCCAGCAGCTTAAAAGGGGGCGATCCCTATGGCTACACCTTC.

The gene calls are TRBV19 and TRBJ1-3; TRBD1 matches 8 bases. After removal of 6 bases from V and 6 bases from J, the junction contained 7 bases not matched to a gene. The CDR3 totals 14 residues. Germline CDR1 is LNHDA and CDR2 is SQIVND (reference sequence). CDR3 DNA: TGTGCCAGTAGCCGGACAGGGATGAAAAACACCATATATTTT. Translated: CASSRTGMKNTIYF.

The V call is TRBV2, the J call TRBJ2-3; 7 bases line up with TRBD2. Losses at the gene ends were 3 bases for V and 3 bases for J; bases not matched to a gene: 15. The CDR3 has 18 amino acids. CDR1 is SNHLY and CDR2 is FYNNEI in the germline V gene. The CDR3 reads CASSDGLSGAHGTDTQYF. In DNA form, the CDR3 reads TGTGCCAGCAGTGACGGGCTAAGCGGGGCCCACGGAACAGATACGCAGTATTTT. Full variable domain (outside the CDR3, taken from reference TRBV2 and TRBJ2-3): EPEVTQTPSHQVTQMGQEVILRCVPISNHLYFYWYRQILGQKVEFLVSFYNNEISEKSEIFDDQFSVERPDGSNFTLKIRSTKLEDSAMYFCASSDGLSGAHGTDTQYFGPGTRLTVL.

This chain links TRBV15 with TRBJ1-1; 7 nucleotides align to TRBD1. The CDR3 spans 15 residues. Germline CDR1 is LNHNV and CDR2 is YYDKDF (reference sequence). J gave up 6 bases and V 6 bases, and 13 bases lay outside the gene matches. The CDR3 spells CATSENPGQLAEAFF. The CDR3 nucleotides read TGTGCCACCAGTGAGAACCCGGGACAGTTAGCTGAAGCTTTCTTT.

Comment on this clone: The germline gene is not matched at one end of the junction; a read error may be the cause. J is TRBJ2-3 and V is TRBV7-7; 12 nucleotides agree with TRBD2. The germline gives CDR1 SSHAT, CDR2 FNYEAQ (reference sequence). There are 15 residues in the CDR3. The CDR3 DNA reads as TGTGCTAGCAGCTCTAGCGGGAGGGAGACAGATACGCAGTATTTT. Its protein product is CASSSSGRETDTQYF. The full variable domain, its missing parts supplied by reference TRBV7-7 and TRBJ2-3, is GAGVSQSPRYKVTKRGQDVTLRCDPISSHATLYWYQQALGQGPEFLTYFNYEAQPDKSGLPSDRFSAERPEGSISTLTIQRTEQRDSAMYRCASSSSGRETDTQYFGPGTRLTVL.

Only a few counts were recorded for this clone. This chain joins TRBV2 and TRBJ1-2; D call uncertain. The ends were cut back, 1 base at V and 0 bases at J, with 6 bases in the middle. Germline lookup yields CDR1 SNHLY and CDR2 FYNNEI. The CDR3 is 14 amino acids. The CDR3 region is CASSEGTANYGYTF. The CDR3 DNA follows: TGTGCCAGCAGTGAAGGAACAGCTAACTATGGCTACACCTTC.

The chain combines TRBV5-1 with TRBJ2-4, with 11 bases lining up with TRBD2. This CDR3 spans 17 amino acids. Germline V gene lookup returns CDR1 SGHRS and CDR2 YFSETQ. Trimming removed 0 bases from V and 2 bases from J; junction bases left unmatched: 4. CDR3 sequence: CASSLGLAGGPKNIQYF. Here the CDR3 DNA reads TGCGCCAGCAGCTTGGGGCTAGCGGGAGGACCCAAAAACATTCAGTACTTC.

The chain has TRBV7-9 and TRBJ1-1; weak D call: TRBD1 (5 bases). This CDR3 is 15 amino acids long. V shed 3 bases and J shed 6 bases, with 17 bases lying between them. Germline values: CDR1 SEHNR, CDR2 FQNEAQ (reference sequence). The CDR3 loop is CASSFLGTLNPEAFF. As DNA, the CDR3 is TGTGCCAGCAGCTTCCTCGGGACTCTCAACCCTGAAGCTTTCTTT.

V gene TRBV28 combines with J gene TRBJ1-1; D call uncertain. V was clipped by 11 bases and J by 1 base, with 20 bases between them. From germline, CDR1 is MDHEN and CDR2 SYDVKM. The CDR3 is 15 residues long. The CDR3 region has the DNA TGTGCCGCCGCCCACCGAGACGGCTGGAACACTGAAGCTTTCTTT. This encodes CAAAHRDGWNTEAFF.